This passage covers 13 T cell receptor beta chains from one sample sequenced in a study of molecular identifiers for immune sequencing clone quantification. TCRdb used MiXCR to reprocess the PCR reads, holding one entry per CDR3 protein. The profile shows around 480,000 distinct CDR3 sequences, about 22% of them singletons. The sequencing input was naive CD8+ T cells from blood, with Jurkat cell RNA spiked in. Noted subset: FACS-sorted CD8+CD4-CCR7+CD45RA+ naive T cells. All receptors derive from a human donor in good health. Some libraries in this study had Jurkat cell RNA spiked in.

The chain recombines TRBV19 with TRBJ2-7; D not certain. The germline V gene has CDR1 LNHDA and CDR2 SQIVND (reference sequence). The CDR3 totals 15 residues. Between the trimmed V and J ends, which lost 7 bases and 2 bases, there was a span of 18 bases. The CDR3 here is CASTMLSRIAYEQYF. The CDR3 DNA reads TGTGCCAGTACTATGCTGAGTCGGATCGCCTACGAGCAGTACTTC.

V and J are TRBV5-4 and TRBJ1-4; D is undetermined. Germline loops: CDR1 SGHNT, CDR2 YYREEE (reference sequence). This CDR3 has 12 amino acids. Trimming pared 4 bases from V and 6 bases from J, leaving 7 bases between. The CDR3 loop reads CASSLNYEKLFF. In DNA form, the CDR3 reads TGTGCCAGCAGCCTTAATTATGAAAAACTGTTTTTT.

The genes are TRBV29-1 and TRBJ1-1; D remains unclear. This CDR3 has 11 amino acids. Per germline, CDR1 SQVTM and CDR2 ANQGSEA. The CDR3 reads CGATLNSQAFF. In DNA, the CDR3 is TGCGGCGCGACCTTAAACTCGCAGGCTTTCTTT.

In this sample, this clonotype turned up a few times. V gene TRBV6-1 combines with J gene TRBJ1-5; D gene ambiguous. V was shortened by 1 base and J by 0 bases, with 16 bases between the two germline ends. CDR3 length: 18 residues. Germline V gene lookup returns CDR1 MNHNS and CDR2 SASEGT. CDR3 loop: CASSEEEALGYSNQPQHF. The CDR3 DNA reads TGTGCCAGCAGTGAAGAGGAAGCTCTGGGGTATAGCAATCAGCCCCAGCATTTT.

The chain is built from TRBV13 and TRBJ1-6; the match to TRBD1 covers 12 bases. V trimming: 5 bases; J trimming: 10 bases; junction bases outside the gene matches: 6. The CDR3 spans 15 residues. CDR1 and CDR2 (germline): PRHDT, FYEKMQ (reference sequence). This CDR3 reads CASSTGTGGASPLHF. The DNA for the CDR3 is TGTGCCAGCAGCACTGGGACAGGGGGCGCATCACCCCTCCACTTT.

This clonotype was counted many times. The chain joins TRBV7-9 to TRBJ2-7; no firm D call. CDR1 is SEHNR and CDR2 is FQNEAQ in the germline V gene (reference sequence). The CDR3 is 13 residues long. V lost 0 bases, J lost 4 bases, and 7 bases lay in between. The CDR3 loop reads CASSLANRYEQYF. CDR3 bases: TGTGCCAGCAGCTTAGCGAATAGATACGAGCAGTACTTC.

This clonotype was seen many times. In DNA, the CDR3 is TGTGCCAGCAGTGAAGGAGGGGGCAGTCAAGAGACCCAGTACTTC. This gives the protein CASSEGGGSQETQYF. This chain uses TRBV25-1 with TRBJ2-5; D perhaps matches TRBD1 (7 bases). The germline V gene has CDR1 MGHDK and CDR2 SYGVNS. CDR3 size: 15 residues. V was clipped by 2 bases and J by 2 bases, with 12 bases between them. The variable domain in full, with the rest retrieved from reference TRBV25-1 and TRBJ2-5, is EADIYQTPRYLVIGTGKKITLECSQTMGHDKMYWYQQDPGMELHLIHYSYGVNSTEKGDLSSESTVSRIRTEHFPLTLESARPSHTSQYLCASSEGGGSQETQYFGPGTRLLVL.

This clonotype was found many times. J is TRBJ1-1 and V is TRBV7-8; maybe TRBD1 (6 bases). CDR3 length: 14 residues. CDR1 and CDR2 (germline): SGHVS, FQNEAQ. V shed 1 base and J shed 4 bases, with 10 bases lying between them. The CDR3 DNA follows: TGTGCCAGCAGCTTAGGGAGCAGGGGCACTGAAGCTTTCTTT. Translated, it gives CASSLGSRGTEAFF.

V usage is TRBV12-3 or TRBV12-4 and J usage is TRBJ1-5; weak D call: TRBD1 (5 bases). This CDR3 has 16 residues. Trimming took 6 bases from V and 5 from J, leaving 20 bases between them. CDR3 sequence (DNA): TGTGCCAGCAGCCCGCCGGGACTTGGATTAGATCAGCCCCAGCATTTT. It translates to CASSPPGLGLDQPQHF.

This clonotype was found many times. As DNA, the CDR3 is TGTGCCAGCAGAAGAACGGGGGTTACTGAAGCTTTCTTT. It specifies CASRRTGVTEAFF. This chain links TRBV7-2 with TRBJ1-1; possibly TRBD1 for D (5 bases). This CDR3 spans 13 amino acids. Germline assignment: CDR1 SGHTA and CDR2 FQGNSA. Trimming stripped 6 bases from V and 5 bases from J, with 13 bases between.

This clonotype has a count of ten or more. The genes are TRBV7-9 and TRBJ2-1; 7 bases line up with TRBD2. V trimming: 5 bases; J trimming: 6 bases; junction bases outside the gene matches: 7. This CDR3 is built from 14 residues. The germline V gene has CDR1 SEHNR and CDR2 FQNEAQ (reference sequence). The CDR3 region is CASSRDGTINEQFF. CDR3 in DNA: TGTGCCAGCAGCCGTGATGGGACTATCAATGAGCAGTTCTTC.

This clonotype appeared a few times. The gene calls are TRBV27 and TRBJ2-5; a weak D match, TRBD2 (6 bases). Per germline, CDR1 MNHEY and CDR2 SMNVEV (reference sequence). V was trimmed by 5 bases and J by 5 bases, leaving 21 bases between them. CDR3 length: 16 amino acids. CDR3 amino acids: CASSLLSGGSVETQYF. CDR3 in DNA: TGTGCCAGCAGTCTCCTATCCGGGGGTAGCGTGGAGACCCAGTACTTC.

This clonotype was observed at least ten times. The chain employs TRBV13 and TRBJ2-5, with 7 bases lining up with TRBD2. This CDR3 has 12 residues. The V gene's germline CDR1 is PRHDT and CDR2 FYEKMQ (reference sequence). V shed 4 bases and J 7 bases; nucleotides not matched to a gene: 3. The CDR3 loop reads CASSSIAGTQYF. CDR3 DNA sequence: TGTGCCAGCAGCTCGATAGCGGGGACCCAGTACTTC.